Listed here are 28 T cell receptor beta chains from one sample, sequenced in a study of CD8 T cells in ankylosing spondylitis. Notes on the study in general: What seemed typical of ankylosing spondylitis blood was a TCR beta motif built from about 8 highly homologous variants.

No antigens are known for them. TCRdb analysed the 5' RACE reads with MiXCR anew, one entry per CDR3 protein. Of fewer than 550,000 distinct CDR3 sequences in the sample, approximately 5.3% are singletons; the top ten hold roughly 3.2%. Sequencing input: blood, either unsorted or a sorted T cell fraction (not recorded which). The origin of the receptors is a male donor with ankylosing spondylitis.

There are many counts of this clonotype. J is TRBJ1-1 and V is TRBV5-5, with 8 bases fitting TRBD1. This CDR3 comprises 14 residues. V dropped 4 bases and J dropped 5; count of bases not matched to a gene: 7. Germline assignment: CDR1 SGHKS and CDR2 YYEKEE (reference sequence). The CDR3 nucleotides read TGTGCCAGCAGCACTGGACAGGGCGCTACTGAAGCTTTCTTT. Its translation is CASSTGQGATEAFF.

This clonotype has ten or more counts. The J gene is TRBJ1-5, the V gene TRBV15, with 7 bases that match TRBD1. This CDR3 region has 16 residues. Trimming took 6 bases from V and 5 from J; bases not matched to a gene: 13. From germline, CDR1 is LNHNV and CDR2 YYDKDF (reference sequence). This CDR3 is CATSIPGTVFYQPQHF. CDR3 DNA: TGTGCCACCAGTATTCCCGGGACAGTCTTTTATCAGCCCCAGCATTTT.

This clonotype was seen many times. This chain connects TRBV11-2 to TRBJ2-1; perhaps TRBD1 as D (6 bases). V was cut by 3 bases and J by 4 bases, with 10 bases left in between. CDR1 is SGHAT and CDR2 is FQNNGV in the germline V gene. CDR3 length equals 14 residues. CDR3 bases: TGTGCCAGCAGCTTTATGACAGGATACAATGAGCAGTTCTTC. This gives the protein CASSFMTGYNEQFF. The variable domain in full, with the rest retrieved from reference TRBV11-2 and TRBJ2-1, is EAGVAQSPRYKIIEKRQSVAFWCNPISGHATLYWYQQILGQGPKLLIQFQNNGVVDDSQLPKDRFSAERLKGVDSTLKIQPAKLEDSAVYLCASSFMTGYNEQFFGPGTRLTVL.

There are many counts of this clonotype. This chain joins TRBV18 and TRBJ2-3, with D perhaps TRBD1 or TRBD2 (6 bases each). The CDR3 runs 16 residues. Germline V gene data show CDR1 as KGHSH and CDR2 as LQKENI. Trimming took off 3 bases at V and 1 base at J, with 14 bases between the two ends. The CDR3 coding sequence is TGTGCCAGCTCACCTAGGGGGGCCCTAGGCACAGATACGCAGTATTTT. This gives the protein CASSPRGALGTDTQYF.

This clonotype was recorded many times. The chain is built from TRBV9 and TRBJ2-2, with D possibly being TRBD2 (5 bases). The CDR3 covers 15 residues. Germline V lookup: CDR1 SGDLS, CDR2 YYNGEE. The V gene lost 3 bases and the J gene lost 3 bases, with 12 bases spanning the gap. CDR3 in DNA: TGTGCCAGCAGCGCAGGACTGCCCGACACCGGGGAGCTGTTTTTT. Translating it yields CASSAGLPDTGELFF.

This clonotype has at least ten counts. This chain joins TRBV7-2 and TRBJ2-4; D not resolved. Germline V gene sequence: CDR1 SGHTA, CDR2 FQGNSA. Deletions cut 5 bases from V and 0 bases from J, with 11 bases between. The CDR3 runs to 15 residues. The DNA for the CDR3 is TGTGCCAGCAGCGAACTTATGCTAGCCAAAAACATTCAGTACTTC. Translated: CASSELMLAKNIQYF.

This clonotype showed up just a few times. V gene TRBV20-1 combines with J gene TRBJ2-2; no firm D call. Germline V lookup: CDR1 DFQATT, CDR2 SNEGSKA (reference sequence). This CDR3 is built from 13 residues. V was pared by 3 bases and J by 3 bases, with 8 bases between. The CDR3 loop is CSASLTYTGELFF. The CDR3 DNA is TGCAGTGCTAGTCTTACGTACACCGGGGAGCTGTTTTTT.

This clonotype was detected many times. The chain is built from TRBV6-5 and TRBJ1-6; TRBD1 matches 8 bases. The germline V gene has CDR1 MNHEY and CDR2 SVGAGI. J gave up 9 bases and V 0 bases, and 7 bases lay outside the gene matches. The CDR3 runs to 16 residues. The CDR3 sequence is CASSYSIRTGFSPLHF. The CDR3 DNA reads TGTGCCAGCAGTTACTCGATCAGGACAGGGTTTTCACCCCTCCACTTT.

This clonotype was counted many times. The chain combines TRBV7-9 with TRBJ2-3; 11 bases line up with TRBD1. The CDR3 spans 16 residues. V dropped 5 bases and J dropped 7; count of bases not matched to a gene: 11. From germline, CDR1 is SEHNR and CDR2 FQNEAQ (reference sequence). The DNA for the CDR3 is TGTGCCAGCAGCGCCCATTCCGGGACAGGGGGGAATACGCAGTATTTT. Translation gives CASSAHSGTGGNTQYF.

The sample holds many counts of this clonotype. The chain is built from TRBV29-1 and TRBJ1-2; D remains ambiguous. The CDR3 extends over 11 amino acids. The germline CDR1 and CDR2 sequences are SQVTM and ANQGSEA. The germline V and J ends were trimmed by 6 bases and 4 bases, with 9 bases remaining between them. CDR3 sequence: CSVGRRYGYTF. The CDR3 region has the DNA TGCAGCGTAGGACGGCGCTATGGCTACACCTTC.

This clonotype was recorded many times. The chain uses TRBV11-3 and TRBJ2-2; D gene ambiguous. Between the trimmed V and J ends, which lost 0 bases and 7 bases, there was a span of 3 bases. This CDR3 contains 12 residues. Germline V gene sequence: CDR1 SGHNT, CDR2 YENEEA. CDR3 region: CASSLDFGELFF. In DNA, the CDR3 is TGTGCCAGCAGCTTAGATTTCGGGGAGCTGTTTTTT.

There are many counts of this clonotype. This chain connects TRBV28 to TRBJ1-5, with 10 positions matching TRBD1. Germline V gene lookup returns CDR1 MDHEN and CDR2 SYDVKM. V shed 6 bases, J shed 0 bases, and the junction held 11 bases outside the gene matches. This CDR3 spans 18 amino acids. The CDR3 nucleotides read TGTGCCAGCAGCCCTCCGGGACAGGGGTCCCATAGCAATCAGCCCCAGCATTTT. This translates into CASSPPGQGSHSNQPQHF.

The chain combines TRBV4-2 with TRBJ2-3, with 8 positions matching TRBD2. CDR1 LGHNA and CDR2 YNFKEQ come from the germline V gene. V was clipped by 4 bases and J by 5 bases; unmatched bases: 14. The CDR3 consists of 17 residues. CDR3 nucleotides: TGTGCCAGCAGCCTTGGGCTCCTCAGCGGGAGAGGAGATACGCAGTATTTT. Its protein is CASSLGLLSGRGDTQYF.

This chain links TRBV11-1 with TRBJ2-6; possible D gene TRBD1, 5 bases. Germline-derived CDR1 and CDR2 are SGHAT and FQDESV (reference sequence). Trimming removed 3 bases from V and 0 bases from J, with 15 bases in between. The CDR3 runs to 18 residues. The CDR3 region has the DNA TGTGCCAGCAGCTTGGTGAGACAGCCCTACTCTGGGGCCAACGTCCTGACTTTC. Its protein product is CASSLVRQPYSGANVLTF.

This clonotype was picked up a small number of times. V gene TRBV18 combines with J gene TRBJ1-1; D gene unclear. Germline V CDR1 and CDR2: KGHSH, LQKENI. The germline V and J ends were trimmed by 3 bases and 2 bases, with 7 bases remaining between them. The CDR3 is made up of 13 amino acids. This chain's CDR3 is CASSPRTNTEAFF. Written as DNA, the CDR3 is TGTGCCAGCTCACCGCGGACCAACACTGAAGCTTTCTTT.

This clonotype has only a few counts. CDR3 amino acids: CSASPGRSTDTQYF. The DNA for the CDR3 is TGCAGTGCTAGCCCGGGACGGAGCACAGATACGCAGTATTTT. This chain links TRBV20-1 with TRBJ2-3; either TRBD1 or TRBD2 may supply D (5 bases each). Germline CDR1 DFQATT, CDR2 SNEGSKA (reference sequence). The CDR3 consists of 14 residues. V shed 3 bases and J shed 0 bases, with 10 bases lying between them.

The rearrangement links TRBV18 to TRBJ2-1; the D is unclear. V gave up 1 base and J gave up 10 bases, with 5 bases separating them. This CDR3 contains 11 residues. Germline CDR1 KGHSH, CDR2 LQKENI. The CDR3 loop reads CASSPREEQFF. The CDR3 DNA reads as TGTGCCAGCTCACCACGTGAAGAGCAGTTCTTC.

Ten or more counts support this clonotype. The gene calls are TRBV7-2 and TRBJ1-5; D remains unclear. This CDR3 spans 15 amino acids. CDR1 SGHTA and CDR2 FQGNSA come from the germline V gene. V was clipped by 1 base and J by 0 bases, with 7 bases between them. The CDR3 bases are TGTGCCAGCAGCTTAGTCCATTCTAGCAATCAGCCCCAGCATTTT. Translating gives CASSLVHSSNQPQHF.

Many counts were recorded for this clonotype. The chain links TRBV7-9 to TRBJ1-4; no clear D. The CDR3 totals 13 residues. Germline values: CDR1 SEHNR, CDR2 FQNEAQ (reference sequence). Trimming pared 5 bases from V and 8 bases from J, leaving 12 bases between. The CDR3 nucleotides read TGTGCCAGCAGCCACCTAAGGGAGGAAAAACTGTTTTTT. It translates to CASSHLREEKLFF.

This clonotype was recorded at least ten times. The chain has TRBV28 and TRBJ2-1; D is perhaps TRBD2 (5 bases). CDR3 length: 14 amino acids. Trimming pared 1 base from V and 7 bases from J, leaving 11 bases between. CDR1 MDHEN and CDR2 SYDVKM come from the germline V gene. CDR3 nucleotides: TGTGCCAGCAGTTTATTCACTAGTCGGAATGAGCAGTTCTTC. It translates to CASSLFTSRNEQFF.

This clonotype was counted at least ten times. The chain has TRBV6-1 and TRBJ2-2, with TRBD1 matching over 9 bases. This CDR3 is built from 16 residues. The V segment lost 6 bases and the J segment 7 bases; nucleotides outside the gene matches: 12. Germline V gene data show CDR1 as MNHNS and CDR2 as SASEGT. CDR3 sequence (DNA): TGTGCCAGCAGCCCAGGGACAGGGAATTCGTACGGGGAGCTGTTTTTT. This sequence encodes CASSPGTGNSYGELFF.

At least ten counts were recorded for this clonotype. This sequence joins TRBV4-3 and TRBJ1-1; weak D call: TRBD1 (6 bases). The CDR3 is 13 residues long. Trimming removed 3 bases at V and 5 bases at J, with 10 bases between. The germline gives CDR1 LGHNA, CDR2 YSLEER. Here the CDR3 reads CASSHGQGTEAFF. DNA for the CDR3: TGCGCCAGCAGCCATGGTCAGGGGACTGAAGCTTTCTTT.

There are many counts of this clonotype. The chain couples TRBV6-2 or TRBV6-3 to TRBJ2-1; D gene unclear. The V and J ends lost 6 bases and 2 bases respectively, with 14 bases between them. Germline V CDR1 and CDR2: MNHEY, SVGEGT. The CDR3 has 15 amino acids. The CDR3 spells CASSYSSPAYNEQFF. DNA of the CDR3: TGTGCCAGCAGCTATAGTAGCCCGGCCTACAATGAGCAGTTCTTC.

This clonotype was seen ten or more times. CDR3 protein: CASSSGQPNSPLHF. The CDR3 bases are TGTGCCAGCAGCTCGGGACAGCCAAATTCACCCCTCCACTTT. The J gene is TRBJ1-6, the V gene TRBV5-6; TRBD1 aligns across 7 bases. The CDR3 is 14 amino acids. Germline CDR1 is SGHDT and CDR2 is YYEEEE. J gave up 7 bases and V 3 bases, and 4 bases lay outside the gene matches. Variable domain in full (rest from reference TRBV5-6 and TRBJ1-6): DAGVTQSPTHLIKTRGQQVTLRCSPKSGHDTVSWYQQALGQGPQFIFQYYEEEERQRGNFPDRFSGHQFPNYSSELNVNALLLGDSALYLCASSSGQPNSPLHFGNGTRLTVT.

At least ten counts were recorded for this clonotype. V usage is TRBV29-1 and J usage is TRBJ2-7; TRBD2 matches at 8 bases. After removal of 5 bases from V and 1 base from J, the junction contained 7 bases not matched to a gene. Germline V gives CDR1 SQVTM, CDR2 ANQGSEA. The CDR3 is 14 residues long. Here the CDR3 reads CSVIPGLASYEQYF. The CDR3 DNA is TGCAGCGTTATCCCCGGACTAGCATCCTACGAGCAGTACTTC.

This clonotype was detected many times. The V and J genes are TRBV20-1 and TRBJ2-5; a possible D gene is TRBD1 (5 bases). Germline V gene sequence: CDR1 DFQATT, CDR2 SNEGSKA (reference sequence). V gave up 6 bases and J gave up 0 bases, with 14 bases separating them. This CDR3 contains 14 residues. The CDR3 sequence is CSATQGLYQETQYF. DNA for the CDR3: TGCAGTGCGACGCAGGGATTGTACCAAGAGACCCAGTACTTC.

This clonotype was recorded many times. CDR3 in DNA: TGTGCCAGCAGCTTGTGGACAGTCTCCTACGAGCAGTACTTC. Protein sequence: CASSLWTVSYEQYF. V gene TRBV11-2 combines with J gene TRBJ2-7; D perhaps matches TRBD1 (6 bases). This CDR3 spans 14 amino acids. Germline-derived CDR1 and CDR2 are SGHAT and FQNNGV. The V end was cut by 3 bases, the J end by 0 bases, with 9 bases between.

This clonotype was counted between two and nine times. The V and J genes are TRBV6-5 and TRBJ2-5; possible D gene TRBD1, 5 bases. V shed 2 bases and J shed 5 bases, with 12 bases lying between them. From germline, CDR1 is MNHEY and CDR2 SVGAGI. The CDR3 runs 14 residues. DNA for the CDR3: TGTGCCAGCAGTTACATAGGGGAAGGGGAGACCCAGTACTTC. Translation gives CASSYIGEGETQYF.